The 25 T cell receptor beta chains reported below all come from one sample, sequenced in a study of T cell repertoires in cytomegalovirus infection (dated by TCRdb to the late 2010s). The meaning of the sample's treatment or condition label: in vitro stimulation with specific CMV peptide epitopes to enrich CMV-specific T cells. Their cognate antigens are unknown. Instrument used: Illumina HiSeq 1500. TCRdb trimmed the raw reads at Q25, called clones with MiXCR and kept productive beta chains. Each record represents a unique CDR3 protein, reported with the most common genes and DNA among its rows. The sample table records 110,000 or so distinct CDR3 sequences; 30% of these occur just once. The ten largest clones take up roughly 40% of the sample. The specimen comprised CD8+ T cells from cultured PBMCs, sampled from culture after CMV antigen stimulation. These receptors all stem from a human donor in good health (CMV status not recorded). Some clones in this sample may be carry-over from other donors' samples.

In this sample, this clonotype turned up many times. The CDR3 DNA reads TGTGCCAGCAGCCCAAATAGGGCTGGGGCCAACGTCCTGACTTTC. Translation: CASSPNRAGANVLTF. The J gene is TRBJ2-6, the V gene TRBV7-8; D remains ambiguous. Germline values: CDR1 SGHVS, CDR2 FQNEAQ. With 5 bases removed from V and 2 bases from J, the gap between germline ends came to 10 bases. The CDR3 covers 15 residues. Variable domain in full (rest from reference TRBV7-8 and TRBJ2-6): GAGVSQSPRYKVAKRGQDVALRCDPISGHVSLFWYQQALGQGPEFLTYFQNEAQLDKSGLPSDRFFAERPEGSVSTLKIQRTQQEDSAVYLCASSPNRAGANVLTFGAGSRLTVL.

Concerning this clonotype itself: The germline gene is not matched at one end of the junction; a read error may be the cause. The chain employs TRBV7-9 and TRBJ2-7; 9 bases fit TRBD1. The germline CDR1 and CDR2 sequences are SEHNR and FQNEAQ (reference sequence). This CDR3 comprises 13 residues. The CDR3: CASSLALGDRVSF. The CDR3 DNA reads TGTGCCAGCAGCTTAGCGCTGGGGGACAGGGTATCTTTC.

This chain uses TRBV6-5 with TRBJ1-3; D might be TRBD1 (5 bases). CDR1 is MNHEY, CDR2 SVGAGI, per germline. This CDR3 comprises 15 residues. V was shortened by 0 bases and J by 3 bases, with 9 bases between the two germline ends. Here the CDR3 reads CASSYSAQGGNTIYF. CDR3 nucleotide sequence: TGTGCCAGCAGTTACTCGGCGCAGGGTGGAAACACCATATATTTT.

This clonotype was observed a few times. The chain carries TRBV7-6 and TRBJ2-1; D possibly corresponds to TRBD2 (5 bases). The CDR3 totals 15 residues. Germline V CDR1 and CDR2: SGHVS, FNYEAQ. Trimming left V 2 bases short and J 4 bases short, with 12 bases between. CDR3 region: CASSLNGELYNEQFF. The CDR3 nucleotides read TGTGCCAGCAGCTTAAACGGGGAACTATACAATGAGCAGTTCTTC.

The V call is TRBV4-1, the J call TRBJ2-1; maybe TRBD2 (6 bases). V lost 4 bases and J lost 4, with 11 bases in between. This CDR3 has 14 amino acids. Germline CDR1 MGHRA, CDR2 YSYEKL. CDR3 region: CASSRSGLYNEQFF. The CDR3 bases are TGCGCCAGCAGCCGCTCGGGACTTTACAATGAGCAGTTCTTC.

This clonotype has at least ten counts. V gene TRBV12-3 or TRBV12-4 combines with J gene TRBJ2-3; no clear D. This CDR3 is 12 amino acids long. Trimming removed 6 bases from V and 0 bases from J, with 4 bases in between. CDR3 region: CASSPSTDTQYF. The CDR3 DNA reads as TGTGCCAGCAGCCCCAGCACAGATACGCAGTATTTT.

Many counts were recorded for this clonotype. The V call is TRBV6-1, the J call TRBJ2-2; TRBD2 agrees at 14 bases. V shed 5 bases, J shed 7 bases, and the junction held 9 bases outside the gene matches. Germline V gene lookup returns CDR1 MNHNS and CDR2 SASEGT. The CDR3 covers 17 residues. The CDR3 DNA follows: TGTGCCAGCAGTACCCCGGGACTAGCGGGGGAGATCGGGGAGCTGTTTTTT. Its protein is CASSTPGLAGEIGELFF.

At least ten counts were recorded for this clonotype. This sequence joins TRBV12-3 or TRBV12-4 and TRBJ1-2, with D unclear. Trimming took 3 bases from V and 2 from J, leaving 4 bases between them. This CDR3 contains 12 residues. The CDR3 bases are TGTGCCAGCAGTTTCTCCAACTATGGCTACACCTTC. Protein: CASSFSNYGYTF.

This clonotype has only a few counts. The rearrangement links TRBV27 to TRBJ2-7, with 9 bases fitting TRBD2. CDR3 length: 17 amino acids. V lost 0 bases to trimming and J lost 6 bases; unmatched junction nucleotides: 12. CDR1 MNHEY and CDR2 SMNVEV come from the germline V gene (reference sequence). The DNA of the CDR3 is TGTGCCAGCAGTTTATCCAGAAGGGGCGGGGGGGCCGGCGAGCAGTACTTC. Protein: CASSLSRRGGGAGEQYF.

This clonotype appeared a few times. The chain carries TRBV5-4 and TRBJ2-1; D not certain. Germline-derived CDR1 and CDR2 are SGHNT and YYREEE (reference sequence). This CDR3 has 14 amino acids. V gave up 1 base and J gave up 0 bases, with 5 bases separating them. CDR3 nucleotides: TGTGCCAGCAGCTTGAGCGACTCCTACAATGAGCAGTTCTTC. Translating it yields CASSLSDSYNEQFF.

This clonotype came up many times. The chain has TRBV7-9 and TRBJ2-3, with D possibly matching TRBD1 (6 bases). Deletions cut 5 bases from V and 2 bases from J, with 14 bases between. CDR1 is SEHNR, CDR2 FQNEAQ, per germline (reference sequence). The CDR3 spans 15 residues. The CDR3 sequence is CASSPRGSTTDTQYF. For the CDR3, the DNA is TGTGCCAGCAGCCCAAGGGGGTCCACCACAGATACGCAGTATTTT.

The chain combines TRBV6-6 with TRBJ2-7; 9 nucleotides line up with TRBD1. This CDR3 contains 15 residues. The V gene's germline CDR1 is MNHNY and CDR2 SVGAGI (reference sequence). V lost 5 bases and J lost 2; bases outside the gene matches: 7. The CDR3 reads CASSATGQGAYEQYF. The CDR3, as DNA: TGTGCCAGCAGTGCTACGGGACAGGGCGCCTACGAGCAGTACTTC.

The chain employs TRBV6-2 or TRBV6-3 and TRBJ2-5; unclear D gene. This CDR3 is built from 13 residues. V was trimmed by 2 bases and J by 0 bases, leaving 4 bases between them. Per the germline V gene, CDR1 is MNHEY and CDR2 is SVGEGT. The CDR3, as DNA: TGTGCCAGCAGTTACACGTACCAAGAGACCCAGTACTTC. It translates to CASSYTYQETQYF.

This clonotype was seen a few times. The V and J genes are TRBV7-6 and TRBJ2-6; 9 bases map to TRBD1. Trimming removed 5 bases from V and 1 base from J; junction bases left unmatched: 12. The germline gives CDR1 SGHVS, CDR2 FNYEAQ. The CDR3 has 19 residues. The CDR3 DNA reads TGTGCCAGCAGCCGATGGCCGGGACAGGGAGATTCTGGGGCCAACGTCCTGACTTTC. Translating it yields CASSRWPGQGDSGANVLTF.

The sample holds many counts of this clonotype. The V call is TRBV7-2, the J call TRBJ2-7, with TRBD1 as a possible D gene (6 bases). There are 14 residues in the CDR3. The V end was cut by 1 base, the J end by 2 bases, with 9 bases between. The germline gives CDR1 SGHTA, CDR2 FQGNSA. Here the CDR3 reads CASSLGGQPYEQYF. The DNA of the CDR3 is TGTGCCAGCAGCTTAGGGGGGCAGCCCTACGAGCAGTACTTC. The entire variable domain, with the rest obtained from reference TRBV7-2 and TRBJ2-7, is as follows: GAGVSQSPSNKVTEKGKDVELRCDPISGHTALYWYRQSLGQGLEFLIYFQGNSAPDKSGLPSDRFSAERTGGSVSTLTIQRTQQEDSAVYLCASSLGGQPYEQYFGPGTRLTVT.

This clonotype has just a few counts. The CDR3 DNA is TGTGCCAGCAGTGCCAGGACTAGCGGGGCGGCAGATACGCAGTATTTT. Protein: CASSARTSGAADTQYF. V usage is TRBV2 and J usage is TRBJ2-3; TRBD2 agrees at 12 bases. V lost 4 bases and J lost 4; bases outside the gene matches: 6. The CDR3 covers 16 residues. In germline, CDR1 is SNHLY, CDR2 FYNNEI.

V usage is TRBV2 and J usage is TRBJ2-5, with 11 bases identical to TRBD2. V lost 2 bases, J lost 1 base, and 3 bases stayed unmatched. The CDR3 has 16 amino acids. Germline CDR1 and CDR2: SNHLY and FYNNEI. CDR3 sequence (DNA): TGTGCCAGCAGTGAAAAACTAGCGGGGGCCCAAGAGACCCAGTACTTC. It is translated as CASSEKLAGAQETQYF.

Points on this clonotype: No conserved phenylalanine or tryptophan is present at the end of the CDR3, so a read error is the likely explanation. The chain links TRBV7-4 to TRBJ1-3; TRBD1 matches at 7 bases. CDR1 is SGHVT, CDR2 SQSDAQ, per germline. V lost 4 bases to trimming and J lost 0 bases; unmatched junction nucleotides: 3. This CDR3 is built from 15 residues. The CDR3 DNA sequence: TGTGCCAGCAGCTACGACAGGGCCTCTGGAAACACCATATATTCT. Translating gives CASSYDRASGNTIYS.

The chain carries TRBV6-2 or TRBV6-3 and TRBJ2-1; 7 bases fit TRBD2. Germline V gene lookup returns CDR1 MNHEY and CDR2 SVGEGT. J lost 3 bases, V lost 2 bases, and 10 bases had no gene match. This CDR3 contains 17 residues. The CDR3 DNA reads as TGTGCCAGCAGTTACCGGTTCGGGGGGAGCCGCTACAATGAGCAGTTCTTC. Translation: CASSYRFGGSRYNEQFF.

The rearrangement joins TRBV6-2 or TRBV6-3 to TRBJ2-1; 8 bases are shared with TRBD2. Germline CDR1 is MNHEY and CDR2 is SVGEGT. This CDR3 has 20 residues. The V segment lost 7 bases and the J segment 0 bases; nucleotides outside the gene matches: 20. CDR3 region: CASTTVIGLAPQSSYNEQFF. As DNA, the CDR3 is TGTGCCAGCACCACGGTAATAGGACTAGCCCCACAAAGCTCCTACAATGAGCAGTTCTTC.

The chain employs TRBV12-3 or TRBV12-4 and TRBJ2-3, with TRBD1 identical over 8 bases. The CDR3 is 14 residues long. J was trimmed by 2 bases and V by 6 bases; bases with no gene match: 4. The CDR3 coding sequence is TGTGCCAGCAGGGGACAGGTAGTCACAGATACGCAGTATTTT. Its translation: CASRGQVVTDTQYF.

This clonotype has ten or more counts. The chain couples TRBV5-1 to TRBJ1-4; 11 bases are shared with TRBD1. Germline trimming cut 3 bases from V and 4 bases from J; bases unmatched to any gene: 11. The CDR3 consists of 18 residues. From germline, CDR1 is SGHRS and CDR2 YFSETQ. The DNA of the CDR3 is TGCGCCAGCAGCTCCCCCGGGACAGGGGGGGCGGTTAATGAAAAACTGTTTTTT. This sequence encodes CASSSPGTGGAVNEKLFF. Filled out from reference TRBV5-1 and TRBJ1-4, the complete variable domain reads KAGVTQTPRYLIKTRGQQVTLSCSPISGHRSVSWYQQTPGQGLQFLFEYFSETQRNKGNFPGRFSGRQFSNSRSEMNVSTLELGDSALYLCASSSPGTGGAVNEKLFFGSGTQLSVL.

V gene TRBV18 combines with J gene TRBJ2-1, with 9 bases identical to TRBD1. Germline V CDR1 and CDR2: KGHSH, LQKENI. V shed 6 bases and J 5 bases; nucleotides not matched to a gene: 8. The CDR3 contains 15 residues. CDR3 nucleotide sequence: TGTGCCAGCTCGCTCCGGGACAGGGCTGACAATGAGCAGTTCTTC. It specifies CASSLRDRADNEQFF.

The chain combines TRBV10-3 with TRBJ2-7; D might be TRBD1 or TRBD2, each matching 5 bases. Germline CDR1 ENHRY, CDR2 SYGVKD. The ends were cut back, 0 bases at V and 1 base at J, with 10 bases in the middle. This CDR3 has 15 residues. CDR3 sequence: CAISESARESYEQYF. The CDR3, as DNA: TGTGCCATCAGTGAGTCGGCCAGGGAGTCCTACGAGCAGTACTTC.

This clonotype was seen more than once but under ten times. The V call is TRBV20-1, the J call TRBJ1-2, with D possibly matching TRBD1 (6 bases). The V gene lost 5 bases and the J gene lost 12 bases, with 22 bases spanning the gap. The germline V gene has CDR1 DFQATT and CDR2 SNEGSKA (reference sequence). This CDR3 spans 13 amino acids. The CDR3: CSAPRGQAFVHTF. The DNA of the CDR3 is TGCAGTGCTCCCCGGGGGCAGGCGTTTGTTCACACCTTC.